The T cell receptor beta chain under discussion was sequenced for a study of blood T cell repertoires in COVID-19. At the level of the study: Collection of acute and convalescent COVID-19 samples took place in the United States, Italy and Spain.

Sequenced by immunoSEQ multiplex PCR; TCRdb stores in-frame clones only, minus some. Of more than 45,000 clones detected, about 87% appear once; the ten largest clones hold 7.4%. V dropped 5 bases and J dropped 2; count of bases not matched to a gene: 12. The CDR3 covers 18 residues. CDR1 is SGHTA and CDR2 is FQGTGA in the germline V gene. The TCR was taken from a human donor with active COVID-19. The donor label of this sample is uncertain. The sample consisted of peripheral blood. This chain links TRBV7-3 with TRBJ2-6; 7 nucleotides agree with TRBD1. The CDR3 sequence is CASSPQGLQGTGANVLTF. CDR3 sequence (DNA): TGTGCCAGCAGCCCACAAGGCCTACAGGGGACTGGGGCCAACGTCCTGACTTTC.